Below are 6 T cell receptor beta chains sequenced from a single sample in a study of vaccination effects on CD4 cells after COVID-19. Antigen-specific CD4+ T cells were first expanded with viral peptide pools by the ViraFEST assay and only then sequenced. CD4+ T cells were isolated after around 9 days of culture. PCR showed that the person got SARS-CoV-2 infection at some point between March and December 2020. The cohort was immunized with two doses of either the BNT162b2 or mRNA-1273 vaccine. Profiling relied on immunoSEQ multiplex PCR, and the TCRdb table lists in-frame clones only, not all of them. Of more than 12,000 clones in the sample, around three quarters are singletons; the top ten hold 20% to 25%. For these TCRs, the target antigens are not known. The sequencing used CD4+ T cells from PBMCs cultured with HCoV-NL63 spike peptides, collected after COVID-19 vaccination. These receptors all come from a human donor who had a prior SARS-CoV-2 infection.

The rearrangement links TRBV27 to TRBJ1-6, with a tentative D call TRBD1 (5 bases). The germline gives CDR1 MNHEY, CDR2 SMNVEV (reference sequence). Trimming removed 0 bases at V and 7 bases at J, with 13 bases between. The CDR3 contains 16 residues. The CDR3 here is CASSLSDGGINSPLHF. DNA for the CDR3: TGTGCCAGCAGTTTATCGGACGGGGGGATCAATTCACCCCTCCACTTT.

This CDR3 is CAISRQGSAGELFF. In nucleotides, the CDR3 is TGTGCCATCAGTCGACAGGGGAGCGCCGGGGAGCTGTTTTTT. The chain is built from TRBV10-3 and TRBJ2-2; 8 nucleotides match TRBD1. Germline V gene sequence: CDR1 ENHRY, CDR2 SYGVKD. After removal of 5 bases from V and 6 bases from J, the junction contained 5 bases not matched to a gene. CDR3 length: 14 residues.

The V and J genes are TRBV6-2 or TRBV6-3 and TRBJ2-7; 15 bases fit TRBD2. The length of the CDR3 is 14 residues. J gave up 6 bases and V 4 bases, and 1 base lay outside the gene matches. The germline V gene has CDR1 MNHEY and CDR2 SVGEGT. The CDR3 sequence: CASSLGLAGGEQYF. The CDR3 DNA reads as TGTGCCAGCAGTTTGGGACTAGCGGGGGGCGAGCAGTACTTC.

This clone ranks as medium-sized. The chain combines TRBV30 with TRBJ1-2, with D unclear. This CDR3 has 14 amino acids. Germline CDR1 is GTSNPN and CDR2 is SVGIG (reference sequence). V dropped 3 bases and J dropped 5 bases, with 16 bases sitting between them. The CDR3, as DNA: TGTGCCTGGAGCGGTTCGGGCCTCGGGTATGGCTACACCTTC. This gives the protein CAWSGSGLGYGYTF. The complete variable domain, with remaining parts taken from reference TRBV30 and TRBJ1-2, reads SQTIHQWPATLVQPVGSPLSLECTVEGTSNPNLYWYRQAAGRGLQLLFYSVGIGQISSEVPQNLSASRPQDRQFILSSKKLLLSDSGFYLCAWSGSGLGYGYTFGSGTRLTVV.

CDR3 sequence: CASSLPRQGNYGYTF. The CDR3 DNA is TGTGCCAGCAGCTTACCTAGGCAGGGTAACTATGGCTACACCTTC. J is TRBJ1-2 and V is TRBV7-2; a weak D match, TRBD1 (5 bases). Germline values: CDR1 SGHTA, CDR2 FQGNSA. V was pared by 2 bases and J by 1 base, with 11 bases between. The CDR3 contains 15 residues.

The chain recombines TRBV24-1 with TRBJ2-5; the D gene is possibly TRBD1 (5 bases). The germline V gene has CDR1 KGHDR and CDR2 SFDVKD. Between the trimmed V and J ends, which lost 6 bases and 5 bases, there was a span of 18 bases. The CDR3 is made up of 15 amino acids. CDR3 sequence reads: CATSPGWQGAETQYF. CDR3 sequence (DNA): TGTGCCACCAGTCCAGGTTGGCAGGGTGCGGAGACCCAGTACTTC.